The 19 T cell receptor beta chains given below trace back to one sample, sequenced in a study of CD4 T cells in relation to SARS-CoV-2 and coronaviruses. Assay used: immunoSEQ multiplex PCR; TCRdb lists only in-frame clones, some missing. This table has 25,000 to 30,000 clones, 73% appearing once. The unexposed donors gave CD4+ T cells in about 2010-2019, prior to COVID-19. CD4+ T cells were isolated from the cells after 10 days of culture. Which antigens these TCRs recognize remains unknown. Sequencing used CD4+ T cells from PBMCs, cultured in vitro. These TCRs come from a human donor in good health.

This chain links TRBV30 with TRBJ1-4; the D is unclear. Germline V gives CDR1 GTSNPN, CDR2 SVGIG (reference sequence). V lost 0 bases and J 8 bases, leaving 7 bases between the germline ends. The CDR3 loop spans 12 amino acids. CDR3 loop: CAWSVLKEKLFF. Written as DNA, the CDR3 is TGTGCCTGGAGTGTTTTAAAGGAAAAACTGTTTTTT.

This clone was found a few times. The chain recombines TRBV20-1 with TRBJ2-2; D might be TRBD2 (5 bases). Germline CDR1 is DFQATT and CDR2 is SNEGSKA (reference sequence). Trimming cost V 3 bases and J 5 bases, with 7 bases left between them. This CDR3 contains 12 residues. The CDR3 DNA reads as TGCAGTGCTAGTCCGGGGACCGGGGAGCTGTTTTTT. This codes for CSASPGTGELFF.

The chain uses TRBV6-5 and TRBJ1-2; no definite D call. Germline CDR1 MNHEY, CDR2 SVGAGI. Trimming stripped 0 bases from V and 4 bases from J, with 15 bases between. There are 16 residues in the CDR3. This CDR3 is CASSYSSREVFYGYTF. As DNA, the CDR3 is TGTGCCAGCAGTTACTCGAGCCGAGAGGTCTTCTATGGCTACACCTTC.

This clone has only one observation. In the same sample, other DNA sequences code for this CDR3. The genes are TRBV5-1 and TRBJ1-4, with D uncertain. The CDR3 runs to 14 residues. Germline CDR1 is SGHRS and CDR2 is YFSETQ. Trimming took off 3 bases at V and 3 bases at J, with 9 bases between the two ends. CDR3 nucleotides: TGCGCCAGCAGCTCGGGTGAGGCTAATGAAAAACTGTTTTTT. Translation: CASSSGEANEKLFF.

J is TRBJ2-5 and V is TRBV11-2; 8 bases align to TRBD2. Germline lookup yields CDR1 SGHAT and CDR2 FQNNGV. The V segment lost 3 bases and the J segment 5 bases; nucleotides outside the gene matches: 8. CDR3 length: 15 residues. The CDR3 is CASSLAGRAQETQYF. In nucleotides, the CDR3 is TGTGCCAGCAGCTTGGCCGGGAGGGCCCAGGAGACCCAGTACTTC.

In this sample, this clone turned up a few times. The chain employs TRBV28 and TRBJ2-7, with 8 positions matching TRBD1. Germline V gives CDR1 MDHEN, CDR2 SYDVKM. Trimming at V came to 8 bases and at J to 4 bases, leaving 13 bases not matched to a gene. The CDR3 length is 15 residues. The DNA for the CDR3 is TGTGCCAGCGGCAATTTCGGGACAGGAGCTTACGAGCAGTACTTC. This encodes CASGNFGTGAYEQYF. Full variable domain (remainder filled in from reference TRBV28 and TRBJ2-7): DVKVTQSSRYLVKRTGEKVFLECVQDMDHENMFWYRQDPGLGLRLIYFSYDVKMKEKGDIPEGYSVSREKKERFSLILESASTNQTSMYLCASGNFGTGAYEQYFGPGTRLTVT.

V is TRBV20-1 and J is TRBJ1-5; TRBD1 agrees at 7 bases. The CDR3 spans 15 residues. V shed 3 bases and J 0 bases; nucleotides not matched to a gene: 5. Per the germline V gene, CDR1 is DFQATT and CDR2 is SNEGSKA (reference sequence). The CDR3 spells CSASTGAYSNQPQHF. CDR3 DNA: TGCAGTGCTAGTACAGGGGCATATAGCAATCAGCCCCAGCATTTT.

As DNA, the CDR3 is TGTGCCAGCAGCTGGGAGTTGATTGGAAACACCATATATTTT. Translation: CASSWELIGNTIYF. This chain uses TRBV4-2 with TRBJ1-3; D is ambiguous. The CDR3 sequence is 14 residues long. The germline V gene has CDR1 LGHNA and CDR2 YNFKEQ. V was shortened by 5 bases and J by 3 bases, with 11 bases between the two germline ends.

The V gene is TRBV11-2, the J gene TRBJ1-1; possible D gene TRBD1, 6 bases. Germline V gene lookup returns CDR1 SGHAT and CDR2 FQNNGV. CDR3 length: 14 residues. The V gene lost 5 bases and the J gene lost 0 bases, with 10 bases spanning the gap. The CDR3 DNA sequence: TGTGCCAGCAGCATTGACAGGTTGAACACTGAAGCTTTCTTT. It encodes CASSIDRLNTEAFF.

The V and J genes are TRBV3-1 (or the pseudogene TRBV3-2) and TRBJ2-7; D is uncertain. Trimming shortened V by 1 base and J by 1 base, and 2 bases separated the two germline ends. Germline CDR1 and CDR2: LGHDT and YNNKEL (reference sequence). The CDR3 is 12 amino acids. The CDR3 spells CASSQVSYEQYF. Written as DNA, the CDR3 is TGTGCCAGCAGCCAAGTTTCCTACGAGCAGTACTTC.

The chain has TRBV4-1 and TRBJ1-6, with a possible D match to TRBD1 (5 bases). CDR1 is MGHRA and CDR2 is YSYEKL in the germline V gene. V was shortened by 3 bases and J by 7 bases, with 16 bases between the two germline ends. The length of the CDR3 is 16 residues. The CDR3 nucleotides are TGCGCCAGCAGCCATCTGATGAGGACAATCAATTCACCCCTCCACTTT. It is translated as CASSHLMRTINSPLHF.

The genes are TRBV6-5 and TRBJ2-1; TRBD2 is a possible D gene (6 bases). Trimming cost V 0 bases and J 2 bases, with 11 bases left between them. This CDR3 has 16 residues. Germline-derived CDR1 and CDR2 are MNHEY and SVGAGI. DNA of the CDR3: TGTGCCAGCAGTTACTCTGGAGGGATCGCCTACAATGAGCAGTTCTTC. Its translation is CASSYSGGIAYNEQFF.

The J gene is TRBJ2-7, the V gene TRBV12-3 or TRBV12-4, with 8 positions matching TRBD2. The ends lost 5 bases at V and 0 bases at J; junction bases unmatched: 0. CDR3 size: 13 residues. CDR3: CASSGTSSYEQYF. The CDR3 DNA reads TGTGCCAGCAGTGGGACTAGCTCCTACGAGCAGTACTTC.

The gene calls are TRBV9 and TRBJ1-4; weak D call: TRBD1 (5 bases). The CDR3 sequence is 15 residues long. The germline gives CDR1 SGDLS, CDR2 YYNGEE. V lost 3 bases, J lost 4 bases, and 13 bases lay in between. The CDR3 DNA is TGTGCCAGCAGCGAAGACAGCAAATTTAATGAAAAACTGTTTTTT. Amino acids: CASSEDSKFNEKLFF.

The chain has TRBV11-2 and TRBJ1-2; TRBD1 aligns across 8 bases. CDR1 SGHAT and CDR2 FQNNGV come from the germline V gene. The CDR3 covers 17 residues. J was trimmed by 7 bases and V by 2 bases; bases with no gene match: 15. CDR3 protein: CASSLPPDRAPHAGYTF. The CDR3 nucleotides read TGTGCCAGCAGCTTACCACCGGACAGGGCCCCTCATGCTGGCTACACCTTC.

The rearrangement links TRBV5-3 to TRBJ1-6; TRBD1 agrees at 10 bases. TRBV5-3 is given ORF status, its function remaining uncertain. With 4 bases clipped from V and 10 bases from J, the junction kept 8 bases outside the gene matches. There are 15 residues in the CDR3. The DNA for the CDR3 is TGTGCCAGAAGCGCGGGGACAGGGGTGAGCTCACCCCTCCACTTT. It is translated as CARSAGTGVSSPLHF.

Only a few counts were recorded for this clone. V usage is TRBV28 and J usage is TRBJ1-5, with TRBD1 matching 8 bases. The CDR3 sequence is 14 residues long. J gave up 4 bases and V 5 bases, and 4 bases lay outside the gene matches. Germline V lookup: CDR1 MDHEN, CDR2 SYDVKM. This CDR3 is CASSLDRGNQPQHF. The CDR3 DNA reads TGTGCCAGCAGTCTCGACAGGGGAAATCAGCCCCAGCATTTT.

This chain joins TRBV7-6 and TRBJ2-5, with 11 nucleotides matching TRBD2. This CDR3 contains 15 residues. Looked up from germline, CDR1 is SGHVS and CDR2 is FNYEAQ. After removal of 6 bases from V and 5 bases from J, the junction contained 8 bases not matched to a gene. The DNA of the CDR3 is TGTGCCAGCAGTTCCGGGACTAGCGGCAGGGAGACCCAGTACTTC. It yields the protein CASSSGTSGRETQYF. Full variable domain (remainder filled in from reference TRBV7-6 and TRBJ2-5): GAGVSQSPRYKVTKRGQDVALRCDPISGHVSLYWYRQALGQGPEFLTYFNYEAQQDKSGLPNDRFSAERPEGSISTLTIQRTEQRDSAMYRCASSSGTSGRETQYFGPGTRLLVL.

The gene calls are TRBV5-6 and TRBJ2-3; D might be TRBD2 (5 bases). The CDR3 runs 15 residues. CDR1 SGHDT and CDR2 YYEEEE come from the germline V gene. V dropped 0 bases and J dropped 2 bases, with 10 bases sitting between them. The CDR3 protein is CASSLVRGLTDTQYF. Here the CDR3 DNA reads TGTGCCAGCAGCTTGGTCCGGGGTCTCACAGATACGCAGTATTTT.